Described below is a single TCR beta chain sequence and its context. In this sample, this clonotype turned up many times. The clone's antigen remains unknown. No much larger clone exists at a distance of one base, and base qualities are not known. This entry comes from a study of spatial heterogeneity in lung cancer (dated by TCRdb to between 2017 and 2020). Some background on the complete study: Donors were approximately 72 patients with early-stage, untreated non-small cell lung cancer from the lung TRACERx cohort. Follow-up PBMC samples were sequenced whenever available, with a median time to follow-up of around two years after resection. More beta-chain than alpha-chain transcripts were consistently detected, likely reflecting higher beta-chain transcript abundance. In the raw uncorrected reads, each unique combination of TCR and UMI appeared more than ten times on average. The study quantitatively compared TCR alpha and beta repertoires across multiple tumor regions, matched nontumor lung and blood in non-small cell lung cancer. Nonsynonymous mutation counts, determined by whole-exome sequencing of tumor tissue, were related to features of the TCR repertoire. At surgery, both alpha and beta chains were TCR-sequenced in 200 to 250 tumor regions, fewer than 85 matched nontumor lung samples and around 50 PBMC samples. Summary of the overall study and its limitations: Ubiquitous expanded tumor TCRs showed up in blood more often at tumor resection than at routine follow-up. Additional single-cell paired TCR alpha and beta sequencing was considered necessary to confirm, at a functional level, the hypothesis that regional TCRs recognize regional mutations. Comparisons of baseline and follow-up blood repertoires included only approximately 15 patients.

This specimen's time point label, interpreted: blood at routine non-recurrence follow-up after resection. For TCR sequencing, whole RNA was extracted from tumor and nontumor lung tissue, or from cryopreserved PBMC samples, and no cell sorting was done. A patient was chosen for TCR sequencing only when enough RNA was available from at least two tumor regions. The method behind the library was 5' RACE. These reads were obtained on a NextSeq 500. In the TCR library protocol, a unique molecular identifier was attached to each TCR cDNA molecule so that PCR and sequencing errors could be corrected. For the original study's pipeline: TCR identification, UMI-based error correction and CDR3 extraction were performed with Decombinator tools. TCRs above a frequency of 2 per 1,000, corresponding to the top 1% of the tumor frequency distribution, were defined as expanded. Each repertoire was subsampled 100 times to 5,000 TCRs, after which Renyi diversity was computed with the R vegan package. CDR3 similarity networks were built from amino acid triplet string-kernel similarity, connecting CDR3s with pairwise similarity above 0.82. The raw public reads went through TCRdb reprocessing: fastp at Q25, MiXCR clone calling, in-frame beta chains kept. Identical CDR3 protein sequences are pooled into one entry, listed with their most common genes and DNA. TCRdb's processing, not the authors', yielded these V and J calls. Within this sample are 17,000 or so distinct CDR3 sequences, with approximately 11% of them counted one time only. The ten largest account for 36% of the sample.

This TCR derives from a female donor with early-stage non-small cell lung cancer. The sequencing here drew on PBMCs, taken at follow-up.

CDR3 sequence: CASWTSSHNEQFF. The DNA reads as follows: TGTGCCAGCTGGACTAGCAGTCACAATGAGCAGTTCTTC. The receptor chain draws on TRBV2 and TRBJ2-1, and 8 junctional nucleotides match TRBD2. The CDR3 sequence holds 13 residues, the cysteine and phenylalanine included. Only the CDR3 DNA is retained, 39 bases long and in frame from the first base. V ends up 8 bases short and J 5 bases short, with an unmatched junction base count of 5. In the germline V gene, CDR1 corresponds to SNHLY and CDR2 to FYNNEI.